These 7 T cell receptor beta chains share one sample of origin, sequenced in a study of shared clonotypes between healthy human individuals. As defined, naive CD8 cells were CD45RO-negative and positively selected for CCR7, with terminally differentiated effector memory CD45RA+ cells excluded. Repertoires were generated with immunoSEQ multiplex PCR, while TCRdb's copy carries only in-frame clones and drops some. The table lists about 2.2 million clones, roughly 91% of them singletons. Input material: naive CD8+ T cells from PBMCs. These TCRs come from a man aged 18 to 29 in good health. Some clones in this sample may be carry-over from other donors' samples.

This clone was seen only a few times. CDR3 in DNA: TGTGCCAGCAGTTGGGGGACAGGCCAAGAGACCCAGTACTTC. This encodes CASSWGTGQETQYF. V gene TRBV27 combines with J gene TRBJ2-5; 8 nucleotides match TRBD1. The CDR3 covers 14 residues. Germline lookup yields CDR1 MNHEY and CDR2 SMNVEV (reference sequence). With V trimmed by 4 bases and J by 1 base, 2 bases remained unmatched.

This clone was recorded only once. V gene TRBV7-9 combines with J gene TRBJ2-3, with 12 positions matching TRBD2. Germline assignment: CDR1 SEHNR and CDR2 FQNEAQ (reference sequence). J gave up 4 bases and V 5 bases, and 10 bases lay outside the gene matches. The CDR3 is 17 amino acids. The CDR3 loop is CASSPSGRATGSDTQYF. DNA for the CDR3: TGTGCCAGCAGCCCTAGCGGGAGGGCCACCGGATCAGATACGCAGTATTTT.

The rearrangement uses TRBV4-1 and TRBJ2-7, with 8 bases matching TRBD1. J was trimmed by 6 bases and V by 3 bases; bases with no gene match: 4. Germline-derived CDR1 and CDR2 are MGHRA and YSYEKL. The CDR3 spans 13 residues. CDR3 DNA sequence: TGCGCCAGCAGCCAGTCAGGGGGCAGCGAGCAGTACTTC. It is translated as CASSQSGGSEQYF.

The chain uses TRBV15 and TRBJ2-7; 10 positions agree with TRBD2. This CDR3 has 14 residues. V dropped 1 base and J dropped 5; count of bases not matched to a gene: 2. Looked up from germline, CDR1 is LNHNV and CDR2 is YYDKDF (reference sequence). Written as DNA, the CDR3 is TGTGCCACCAGCAGAGCTGGGACTAGCGACGAGCAGTACTTC. As protein: CATSRAGTSDEQYF.

This clone was seen only once. This chain links TRBV19 with TRBJ2-2; 11 bases map to TRBD2. The CDR3 is made up of 16 amino acids. CDR1 and CDR2 (germline): LNHDA, SQIVND (reference sequence). Trimming removed 3 bases from V and 6 bases from J; junction bases left unmatched: 6. DNA of the CDR3: TGTGCCAGTAGTATTTTAGCGGGAGGGTCACCCGGGGAGCTGTTTTTT. Translation gives CASSILAGGSPGELFF.

The J gene is TRBJ2-3, the V gene TRBV5-1; tentative D call: TRBD2 (6 bases). V gave up 3 bases and J gave up 3 bases, with 14 bases separating them. The CDR3 totals 15 residues. Germline V CDR1 and CDR2: SGHRS, YFSETQ. In DNA, the CDR3 is TGCGCCAGCAGCTCAAGCCGGGAGAAAACAGATACGCAGTATTTT. This sequence encodes CASSSSREKTDTQYF.

To note about this clone: This same CDR3 is encoded by further DNA sequences in the sample. J is TRBJ2-7 and V is TRBV5-6; 13 nucleotides match TRBD2. Germline V CDR1 and CDR2: SGHDT, YYEEEE. After removal of 5 bases from V and 2 bases from J, the junction contained 4 bases not matched to a gene. The CDR3 extends over 15 amino acids. The CDR3 DNA is TGTGCCAGCAGTCAAGGACTAGCGGGAGCCTACGAGCAGTACTTC. As protein: CASSQGLAGAYEQYF. Full variable domain (remainder filled in from reference TRBV5-6 and TRBJ2-7): DAGVTQSPTHLIKTRGQQVTLRCSPKSGHDTVSWYQQALGQGPQFIFQYYEEEERQRGNFPDRFSGHQFPNYSSELNVNALLLGDSALYLCASSQGLAGAYEQYFGPGTRLTVT.